The following is a T cell receptor beta chain sequence with its context. Its antigen remains unidentified. This sample was included in a study of T cell responses to AZD1222 COVID-19 vaccine. Across the study: Recipients boosted at about 4 weeks or about 12 weeks are pooled.

Some clones are missing from TCRdb's copy, which holds only in-frame ones; the method was immunoSEQ multiplex PCR. The data contain approximately 120,000 clones, 92% of them seen just once; the ten biggest clones take up about 1.1%. Study-wide results and limits: Among those given AZD1222, only five or six were seropositive at baseline. Sampled repertoires all dated from after the peak T cell response. Clonal diversity may have been underestimated, and the donors were mostly white British, with more females than males.

This sequence was found in an adult in good health. This material consisted of peripheral blood, taken on day 0 of AZD1222 vaccination.

The CDR3 loop reads CASSVQMGNYGYTF. The CDR3 nucleotides read TGCGCCAGCAGCGTCCAGATGGGAAACTATGGCTACACCTTC. The chain links TRBV4-1 to TRBJ1-2; the D is unclear. The V end was cut by 5 bases, the J end by 2 bases, with 12 bases between. This CDR3 has 14 residues. The V gene's germline CDR1 is MGHRA and CDR2 YSYEKL.